Below, 32 T cell receptor beta chains from the same sample are listed, as sequenced in a study of blood T cell repertoires in COVID-19. The protocol was immunoSEQ multiplex PCR, while the TCRdb copy is restricted to in-frame clones and leaves out a portion. The sample yields over 60,000 clones, approximately 86% seen once. Sequencing input: peripheral blood. Source of these receptors: a man aged 70 or older with acute or convalescent COVID-19.

The chain links TRBV9 to TRBJ1-1; D perhaps matches TRBD1 (6 bases). CDR1 and CDR2 from the germline V gene are SGDLS and YYNGEE. CDR3 length equals 15 residues. The germline V and J ends were trimmed by 3 bases and 4 bases, with 16 bases remaining between them. CDR3 region: CASSGTQGLGTEAFF. The CDR3, as DNA: TGTGCCAGCAGCGGAACTCAGGGGTTAGGCACTGAAGCTTTCTTT. Supplemented by reference TRBV9 and TRBJ1-1, the full variable domain reads DSGVTQTPKHLITATGQRVTLRCSPRSGDLSVYWYQQSLDQGLQFLIQYYNGEERAKGNILERFSAQQFPDLHSELNLSSLELGDSALYFCASSGTQGLGTEAFFGQGTRLTVV.

The chain joins TRBV5-1 to TRBJ2-1; possibly TRBD2 for D (5 bases). CDR3 length: 17 residues. V dropped 4 bases and J dropped 2 bases, with 19 bases sitting between them. CDR1 SGHRS and CDR2 YFSETQ come from the germline V gene. Here the CDR3 DNA reads TGCGCCAGCAGCACGGAAAGCGGAGGTGGCCCCTACAATGAGCAGTTCTTC. Encoded protein: CASSTESGGGPYNEQFF. Filled out from reference TRBV5-1 and TRBJ2-1, the complete variable domain reads KAGVTQTPRYLIKTRGQQVTLSCSPISGHRSVSWYQQTPGQGLQFLFEYFSETQRNKGNFPGRFSGRQFSNSRSEMNVSTLELGDSALYLCASSTESGGGPYNEQFFGPGTRLTVL.

This chain links TRBV11-2 with TRBJ1-2; tentative D call: TRBD1 (6 bases). Germline V CDR1 and CDR2: SGHAT, FQNNGV. The CDR3 consists of 13 residues. V lost 4 bases to trimming and J lost 2 bases, with 8 bases between them. CDR3 in amino acids: CASSSGQNYGYTF. CDR3 DNA sequence: TGTGCCAGCAGCTCAGGACAGAACTATGGCTACACCTTC.

The rearrangement uses TRBV6-6 and TRBJ1-1, with 8 bases lining up with TRBD1. The V and J ends lost 7 bases and 7 bases, in that order; junction bases with no gene match: 8. This CDR3 region has 13 residues. CDR1 is MNHNY and CDR2 is SVGAGI in the germline V gene (reference sequence). CDR3 protein: CASKLLQGGEAFF. The CDR3 DNA is TGTGCCAGCAAGCTATTACAGGGGGGTGAAGCTTTCTTT.

V is TRBV15 and J is TRBJ2-2; D is unclear. The CDR3 spans 15 residues. From germline, CDR1 is LNHNV and CDR2 YYDKDF (reference sequence). The V and J ends lost 3 bases and 5 bases respectively, with 13 bases between them. CDR3 nucleotide sequence: TGTGCCACCAGCAGGTTGGCCCTTTCTACCGGGGAGCTGTTTTTT. It specifies CATSRLALSTGELFF.

The chain couples TRBV6-5 to TRBJ2-2, with a weak D call TRBD1 (6 bases). CDR1 and CDR2 (germline): MNHEY, SVGAGI. The CDR3 contains 14 residues. Trimming took off 6 bases at V and 6 bases at J, with 14 bases between the two ends. CDR3 amino acids: CASRTRQEPGELFF. In DNA, the CDR3 is TGTGCCAGCAGGACACGACAGGAGCCCGGGGAGCTGTTTTTT.

The gene calls are TRBV9 and TRBJ1-2; D unresolved. The CDR3 contains 12 residues. V lost 0 bases and J lost 4, with 4 bases in between. CDR1 is SGDLS and CDR2 is YYNGEE in the germline V gene. Here the CDR3 DNA reads TGTGCCAGCAGCGTAGACATCTATGGCTACACCTTC. This sequence encodes CASSVDIYGYTF.

This chain connects TRBV5-5 to TRBJ1-1; 7 bases are shared with TRBD1. Germline loops: CDR1 SGHKS, CDR2 YYEKEE (reference sequence). Trimming cost V 3 bases and J 5 bases; bases outside gene matches: 7. The CDR3 has 14 residues. CDR3: CASSSTGVRTEAFF. DNA for the CDR3: TGTGCCAGCAGCTCTACAGGGGTCAGGACTGAAGCTTTCTTT.

The J gene is TRBJ2-1, the V gene TRBV30; 8 nucleotides align to TRBD2. V gave up 0 bases and J gave up 8 bases; unmatched junction bases: 6. The germline V gene has CDR1 GTSNPN and CDR2 SVGIG (reference sequence). The CDR3 spans 14 residues. The CDR3 DNA follows: TGTGCCTGGAGTGTACCGGGGGGGGCCTATGAGCAGTTCTTC. Translating it yields CAWSVPGGAYEQFF.

CDR3 amino acids: CASSRGSREKLFF. The CDR3 nucleotides read TGTGCCAGCAGTAGGGGGAGTCGTGAAAAACTGTTTTTT. This chain uses TRBV2 with TRBJ1-4, with D possibly matching TRBD1 (6 bases). The V end was cut by 5 bases, the J end by 7 bases, with 11 bases between. From germline, CDR1 is SNHLY and CDR2 FYNNEI. The CDR3 contains 13 residues.

This sequence joins TRBV7-9 and TRBJ1-4; tentative D call: TRBD1 (6 bases). The germline V and J ends were trimmed by 1 base and 4 bases, with 10 bases remaining between them. The CDR3 runs to 15 residues. Germline loops: CDR1 SEHNR, CDR2 FQNEAQ (reference sequence). CDR3 protein: CASSLVRGNNEKLFF. CDR3 sequence (DNA): TGTGCCAGCAGCTTAGTAAGGGGGAATAATGAAAAACTGTTTTTT. Using reference TRBV7-9 and TRBJ1-4 for the parts outside the CDR3, the full variable domain is DTGVSQNPRHKITKRGQNVTFRCDPISEHNRLYWYRQTLGQGPEFLTYFQNEAQLEKSRLLSDRFSAERPKGSFSTLEIQRTEQGDSAMYLCASSLVRGNNEKLFFGSGTQLSVL.

This chain joins TRBV5-1 and TRBJ2-5; a weak D match, TRBD2 (6 bases). The CDR3 has 15 residues. V gave up 5 bases and J gave up 4 bases, with 18 bases separating them. Germline V gene lookup returns CDR1 SGHRS and CDR2 YFSETQ. In DNA, the CDR3 is TGCGCCAGCAGTCCGCGGGGCAGGGCGGGAGAGACCCAGTACTTC. Translation: CASSPRGRAGETQYF.

V is TRBV24-1 and J is TRBJ1-2, with 8 bases matching TRBD1. Germline assignment: CDR1 KGHDR and CDR2 SFDVKD. CDR3 length: 16 residues. J lost 4 bases, V lost 4 bases, and 10 bases had no gene match. CDR3 nucleotide sequence: TGTGCCACCAGTGAAGAGTCAGGGGGCTGGGGCTATGGCTACACCTTC. Amino acids: CATSEESGGWGYGYTF.

The chain uses TRBV11-2 and TRBJ1-1, with D tentatively TRBD1 (6 bases). Germline V gene sequence: CDR1 SGHAT, CDR2 FQNNGV. CDR3 length: 17 amino acids. V gave up 5 bases and J gave up 0 bases, with 19 bases separating them. CDR3 in amino acids: CASSMGMRTVVNTEAFF. The CDR3 bases are TGTGCCAGCAGCATGGGGATGCGGACAGTCGTGAACACTGAAGCTTTCTTT.

V and J are TRBV6-5 and TRBJ2-5; 8 nucleotides align to TRBD1. The CDR3 length is 13 residues. Unmatched junction bases numbered 5, after V lost 6 bases and J lost 5 bases. The V gene's germline CDR1 is MNHEY and CDR2 SVGAGI. The CDR3 here is CASSRTGRETQYF. CDR3 nucleotide sequence: TGTGCCAGCAGCAGGACAGGGAGGGAGACCCAGTACTTC.

The genes are TRBV6-6 and TRBJ1-2; D unclear. CDR3 length equals 15 residues. Trimming removed 4 bases at V and 1 base at J, with 13 bases between. Germline V gene data show CDR1 as MNHNY and CDR2 as SVGAGI (reference sequence). The CDR3 DNA reads as TGTGCCAGCAGTTCGGTACAGAGTTTTAACTATGGCTACACCTTC. This encodes CASSSVQSFNYGYTF.

This chain links TRBV20-1 with TRBJ1-2; a possible D gene is TRBD1 (6 bases). The length of the CDR3 is 11 residues. The germline V gene encodes CDR1 DFQATT and CDR2 SNEGSKA (reference sequence). V lost 4 bases and J lost 6, with 9 bases in between. CDR3 nucleotide sequence: TGCAGTGCTAACAGGGAAGATGGCTACACCTTC. It translates to CSANREDGYTF.

The chain employs TRBV7-3 and TRBJ2-3; 7 bases are shared with TRBD2. Unmatched junction bases numbered 15, after V lost 1 base and J lost 2 bases. This CDR3 contains 19 residues. Germline V gene lookup returns CDR1 SGHTA and CDR2 FQGTGA. The CDR3 sequence: CASSLKSWEGRENTDTQYF. The CDR3 DNA sequence: TGTGCCAGCAGCTTAAAAAGTTGGGAGGGCAGGGAAAACACAGATACGCAGTATTTT.

V and J are TRBV27 and TRBJ1-2; D gene ambiguous. V dropped 5 bases and J dropped 4 bases, with 14 bases sitting between them. Germline V gives CDR1 MNHEY, CDR2 SMNVEV (reference sequence). The CDR3 length is 14 residues. The CDR3 bases are TGTGCCAGCAGTCAAGACACCTTCGGCTATGGCTACACCTTC. Its translation is CASSQDTFGYGYTF.

The count of this clone is one. The chain has TRBV27 and TRBJ2-4; D unresolved. The CDR3 has 14 residues. Trimming pared 4 bases from V and 0 bases from J, leaving 7 bases between. CDR1 and CDR2 from the germline V gene are MNHEY and SMNVEV (reference sequence). As DNA, the CDR3 is TGTGCCAGCAGTTCAACGGGAGCCAAAAACATTCAGTACTTC. Translating it yields CASSSTGAKNIQYF.

This chain uses TRBV2 with TRBJ1-5; 8 positions match TRBD1. The CDR3 is made up of 14 amino acids. CDR1 is SNHLY and CDR2 is FYNNEI in the germline V gene. V dropped 8 bases and J dropped 6; count of bases not matched to a gene: 9. CDR3 sequence reads: CASSGQGEGQPQHF. DNA of the CDR3: TGTGCCAGCTCCGGACAGGGAGAAGGTCAGCCCCAGCATTTT.

The rearrangement joins TRBV5-8 to TRBJ1-6; perhaps TRBD1 as D (5 bases). Trimming took off 3 bases at V and 14 bases at J, with 12 bases between the two ends. The CDR3 spans 12 residues. Per the germline V gene, CDR1 is SGHTS and CDR2 is YDEGEE. The CDR3 DNA reads as TGTGCCAGCAGCTGGGACTTGCCGGCCCTCCACTTT. This sequence encodes CASSWDLPALHF.

The chain combines TRBV2 with TRBJ1-5; a weak D match, TRBD1 (6 bases). V shed 6 bases and J shed 7 bases, with 19 bases lying between them. Germline CDR1 reads SNHLY; CDR2 reads FYNNEI. The length of the CDR3 is 15 residues. The CDR3 DNA is TGTGCCAGCAGCGAGCAGACAGGAGTATTACAGCCCCAGCATTTT. Protein sequence: CASSEQTGVLQPQHF.

The CDR3 DNA is TGTGCCAGTAGTATTGTGAGGACAGATACGCAGTATTTT. This sequence encodes CASSIVRTDTQYF. The gene calls are TRBV19 and TRBJ2-3; the D is unclear. CDR1 and CDR2 from the germline V gene are LNHDA and SQIVND (reference sequence). V lost 3 bases and J 3 bases, leaving 7 bases between the germline ends. There are 13 residues in the CDR3.

This clone was seen a few times. The chain employs TRBV10-2 and TRBJ1-5; unclear D gene. V lost 4 bases to trimming and J lost 0 bases, with 4 bases between them. The CDR3 runs 13 residues. CDR1 is WSHSY and CDR2 is SAAADI in the germline V gene. The CDR3 region is CASSASSNQPQHF. The CDR3 DNA reads TGCGCCAGCAGTGCGAGTAGCAATCAGCCCCAGCATTTT.

CDR3 DNA sequence: TGTGCCAGCAGCGCCGCCTCAGGGGGGAACACTGAAGCTTTCTTT. The encoded protein is CASSAASGGNTEAFF. The V call is TRBV9, the J call TRBJ1-1; 7 nucleotides match TRBD1. The CDR3 has 15 amino acids. Looked up from germline, CDR1 is SGDLS and CDR2 is YYNGEE. Trimming removed 3 bases from V and 1 base from J; junction bases left unmatched: 6.

The chain links TRBV3-1 (or the pseudogene TRBV3-2) to TRBJ1-1; D is unresolved. Germline V gene data show CDR1 as LGHDT and CDR2 as YNNKEL (reference sequence). The V end was cut by 8 bases, the J end by 3 bases, with 16 bases between. The CDR3 length is 14 residues. DNA of the CDR3: TGTGCCAGCCTCTCGTTGGGGAGGGACACTGAAGCTTTCTTT. Translation gives CASLSLGRDTEAFF.

The chain recombines TRBV19 with TRBJ2-5, with 7 bases fitting TRBD1. Unmatched junction bases numbered 8, after V lost 5 bases and J lost 5 bases. Germline-derived CDR1 and CDR2 are LNHDA and SQIVND (reference sequence). This CDR3 comprises 14 residues. The CDR3 protein is CASSAYRGGETQYF. The CDR3 nucleotides read TGTGCCAGTAGTGCCTACAGGGGTGGCGAGACCCAGTACTTC.

The J gene is TRBJ2-7, the V gene TRBV9, with 8 nucleotides matching TRBD2. The CDR3 is 15 amino acids. The V gene's germline CDR1 is SGDLS and CDR2 YYNGEE. V gave up 0 bases and J gave up 7 bases; unmatched junction bases: 9. The CDR3 protein is CASSVGSGTAGEQYF. The CDR3 DNA sequence: TGTGCCAGCAGCGTAGGTAGCGGGACGGCGGGGGAGCAGTACTTC.

The chain carries TRBV5-4 and TRBJ1-2, with TRBD1 matching over 7 bases. The CDR3 length is 13 residues. V lost 2 bases and J lost 5; bases outside the gene matches: 3. Germline CDR1 reads SGHNT; CDR2 reads YYREEE (reference sequence). This CDR3 is CASSFDRVYGYTF. CDR3 sequence (DNA): TGTGCCAGCAGCTTCGACAGGGTGTATGGCTACACCTTC.

The chain employs TRBV25-1 and TRBJ1-1, with TRBD1 identical over 10 bases. The CDR3 is made up of 13 amino acids. The V gene end was trimmed by 5 bases and the J gene end by 6 bases; junction bases not matched to a gene: 3. The germline V gene has CDR1 MGHDK and CDR2 SYGVNS. The CDR3 DNA follows: TGTGCCAGCAGTCGACAGGGGGCTTCTGAAGCTTTCTTT. It yields the protein CASSRQGASEAFF.

This chain uses TRBV5-1 with TRBJ2-5, with a weak D call TRBD2 (6 bases). This CDR3 region has 14 residues. The V gene's germline CDR1 is SGHRS and CDR2 YFSETQ. V lost 4 bases, J lost 6 bases, and 16 bases lay in between. The CDR3 sequence is CASSPYSGSQTQYF. CDR3 nucleotide sequence: TGCGCCAGCAGCCCTTACTCCGGGAGTCAGACCCAGTACTTC.